This T cell receptor beta chain appears in the sequencing data of a study of response to subunit inactivated influenza vaccine. The V and J ends lost 0 bases and 6 bases respectively, with 14 bases between them. From germline, CDR1 is SGHRS and CDR2 YFSETQ. CDR3 size: 15 residues. MiXCR was run by TCRdb on the RT-PCR reads, yielding one entry per CDR3 protein. The data contain about 540,000 distinct CDR3 sequences, roughly 25% of them singletons. These data are also associated with another study on T cells expressing NK-cell markers. From that paper: Scientists made TCR beta cDNA using 5'RACE template switching with UMIs. Within the sequenced cohort of eight donors, seven exhibited HCMV seropositivity and one was seronegative. The authors applied an anti-gamma-delta TCR antibody in several experiments, and it restricted sorting to alpha-beta TCR T cells.

The sequencing here drew on CD4+ T cells sorted from PBMCs, taken 11 to 12 days after vaccination. The chain combines TRBV5-1 with TRBJ2-3; perhaps TRBD2 as D (6 bases). The receptor was derived from a man aged 45-65 years who received an inactivated influenza vaccine. The CDR3 reads CASSLAGRFSDTQYF. CDR3 DNA sequence: TGCGCCAGCAGCTTGGCAGGGAGGTTTAGCGATACGCAGTATTTT.